Shown below are 26 T cell receptor beta chains from a single sample sequenced in a study of response to subunit inactivated influenza vaccine. MiXCR, run by TCRdb on the RT-PCR reads, gives a single entry per CDR3 protein. The top ten hold over 8.5% of the sample, which has roughly 570,000 distinct CDR3 sequences, roughly 15% seen once. The sample here was PBMCs from blood, taken less than 13 days after vaccination. The receptors derive from a man aged 50-60 years who received an inactivated influenza vaccine.

V is TRBV28 and J is TRBJ1-1, with D perhaps matching TRBD1 (5 bases). CDR3 length equals 14 residues. V dropped 2 bases and J dropped 5 bases, with 12 bases sitting between them. CDR1 and CDR2 (germline): MDHEN, SYDVKM. CDR3 DNA: TGTGCCAGCAGTTTAACCAGGGATGGAACTGAAGCTTTCTTT. The encoded protein is CASSLTRDGTEAFF.

This clonotype has just a few counts. V gene TRBV29-1 combines with J gene TRBJ2-5; D assignment may be TRBD1 or TRBD2 (5 bases each). The length of the CDR3 is 12 residues. Germline CDR1 SQVTM, CDR2 ANQGSEA. V was shortened by 6 bases and J by 6 bases, with 14 bases between the two germline ends. The CDR3 sequence is CSVGAGVQTQYF. Written as DNA, the CDR3 is TGCAGCGTCGGGGCCGGGGTACAGACCCAGTACTTC.

This chain connects TRBV10-2 to TRBJ2-1; TRBD2 matches 7 bases. The germline gives CDR1 WSHSY, CDR2 SAAADI. With 1 base clipped from V and 7 bases from J, the junction kept 7 bases outside the gene matches. The length of the CDR3 is 15 residues. The CDR3 bases are TGCGCCAGCAGTGAGTTGCTAGCAGCGGGGAATGAGCAGTTCTTC. Amino acid sequence: CASSELLAAGNEQFF.

The V gene is TRBV20-1, the J gene TRBJ2-4, with D tentatively TRBD2 (5 bases). There are 14 residues in the CDR3. Trimming shortened V by 3 bases and J by 0 bases, and 9 bases separated the two germline ends. Germline CDR1 is DFQATT and CDR2 is SNEGSKA (reference sequence). In nucleotides, the CDR3 is TGCAGTGCTAGGTGGGAGATAGCCAAAAACATTCAGTACTTC. This gives the protein CSARWEIAKNIQYF.

This clonotype was seen more than once but under ten times. The gene calls are TRBV11-3 and TRBJ1-2; the match to TRBD1 covers 9 bases. In germline, CDR1 is SGHNT, CDR2 YENEEA. This CDR3 comprises 17 residues. After removal of 5 bases from V and 4 bases from J, the junction contained 14 bases not matched to a gene. The CDR3: CASSQTSGQGLVYGYTF. The DNA for the CDR3 is TGTGCCAGCAGCCAAACGTCGGGACAGGGATTAGTCTATGGCTACACCTTC. The full variable domain, in which reference TRBV11-3 and TRBJ1-2 provide the parts outside the CDR3, is EAGVVQSPRYKIIEKKQPVAFWCNPISGHNTLYWYLQNLGQGPELLIRYENEEAVDDSQLPKDRFSAERLKGVDSTLKIQPAELGDSAVYLCASSQTSGQGLVYGYTFGSGTRLTVV.

This clonotype was seen more than once but under ten times. The chain links TRBV29-1 to TRBJ1-5; D is possibly TRBD1 (6 bases). Per the germline V gene, CDR1 is SQVTM and CDR2 is ANQGSEA. The length of the CDR3 is 13 residues. Trimming took off 7 bases at V and 1 base at J, with 11 bases between the two ends. The CDR3 DNA follows: TGCAGCGCCAAAGGACAGAGCAATCAGCCCCAGCATTTT. Its protein product is CSAKGQSNQPQHF.

This clonotype has a handful of counts. The CDR3 is CASSQRGLAGFNEQFF. DNA for the CDR3: TGTGCCAGCAGCCAAAGGGGACTAGCGGGTTTCAATGAGCAGTTCTTC. V and J are TRBV14 and TRBJ2-1; the match to TRBD2 covers 12 bases. CDR3 length equals 16 residues. Germline CDR1 SGHDN, CDR2 FVKESK. V dropped 2 bases and J dropped 6; count of bases not matched to a gene: 5.

The genes are TRBV27 and TRBJ2-7, with D tentatively TRBD2 (5 bases). CDR1 and CDR2 from the germline V gene are MNHEY and SMNVEV (reference sequence). The germline V and J ends were trimmed by 11 bases and 6 bases, with 17 bases remaining between them. There are 12 residues in the CDR3. CDR3 in amino acids: CAARSVSGEQYF. DNA of the CDR3: TGTGCCGCCCGCTCGGTCAGCGGCGAGCAGTACTTC.

V gene TRBV14 combines with J gene TRBJ2-7; TRBD1 matches 8 bases. The CDR3 is 14 amino acids. Losses at the gene ends were 4 bases for V and 2 bases for J; bases not matched to a gene: 4. Germline V gene data show CDR1 as SGHDN and CDR2 as FVKESK. This CDR3 reads CASSRSTGAYEQYF. In DNA form, the CDR3 reads TGTGCCAGCAGCCGTTCGACAGGGGCCTACGAGCAGTACTTC. The whole variable domain, filled in from reference TRBV14 and TRBJ2-7, reads EAGVTQFPSHSVIEKGQTVTLRCDPISGHDNLYWYRRVMGKEIKFLLHFVKESKQDESGMPNNRFLAERTGGTYSTLKVQPAELEDSGVYFCASSRSTGAYEQYFGPGTRLTVT.

This clonotype was counted only a few times. The CDR3 coding sequence is TGCAGTGCTAGTATTAGAGAGACCCAGTACTTC. This codes for CSASIRETQYF. This rearrangement joins TRBV20-1 to TRBJ2-5, with no clear D. CDR1 and CDR2 from the germline V gene are DFQATT and SNEGSKA (reference sequence). This CDR3 spans 11 amino acids. V lost 3 bases, J lost 4 bases, and 6 bases lay in between.

This clonotype was seen a few times. The chain employs TRBV5-6 and TRBJ1-6; TRBD1 is a possible D gene (5 bases). CDR1 is SGHDT, CDR2 YYEEEE, per germline. V was cut by 5 bases and J by 9 bases, with 15 bases left in between. The CDR3 consists of 14 residues. CDR3 bases: TGTGCCAGCAGGCATGGACAAAGGATTTCACCCCTCCACTTT. It translates to CASRHGQRISPLHF.

This chain links TRBV5-1 with TRBJ2-7; 13 positions match TRBD2. Germline V lookup: CDR1 SGHRS, CDR2 YFSETQ. The CDR3 covers 20 residues. Trimming at V came to 3 bases and at J to 4 bases, leaving 19 bases not matched to a gene. Here the CDR3 DNA reads TGCGCCAGCAGCTCTTTCATATCCTCCGGACTAGCGGGAGATCCATACGAGCAGTACTTC. Amino acids: CASSSFISSGLAGDPYEQYF.

This clonotype was detected a few times. V and J are TRBV10-3 and TRBJ1-5; D call uncertain. The germline V gene has CDR1 ENHRY and CDR2 SYGVKD. V was cut by 3 bases and J by 2 bases, with 11 bases left in between. The CDR3 length is 15 residues. The CDR3 DNA follows: TGTGCCATCAGTGATGTGCGGGGAGGCAATCAGCCCCAGCATTTT. This encodes CAISDVRGGNQPQHF.

This clonotype was seen ten or more times. The chain links TRBV4-2 to TRBJ2-1; maybe TRBD1 (6 bases). V lost 1 base and J lost 9, with 16 bases in between. Germline V gene lookup returns CDR1 LGHNA and CDR2 YNFKEQ. The CDR3 sequence is 15 residues long. The CDR3 DNA is TGTGCCAGCAGCCAAGGTGGGAACAGGGCGGTTGAGCAGTTCTTC. The encoded protein is CASSQGGNRAVEQFF.

This clonotype came up a few times. The chain carries TRBV29-1 and TRBJ1-2; TRBD1 matches 7 bases. Germline CDR1 SQVTM, CDR2 ANQGSEA. With V trimmed by 8 bases and J by 6 bases, 6 bases remained unmatched. The CDR3 extends over 11 amino acids. The CDR3 DNA reads as TGCAGCCTAGGACAGGAACATGGCTACACCTTC. Encoded protein: CSLGQEHGYTF.

This clonotype has ten or more counts. The rearrangement links TRBV7-2 to TRBJ2-2; D is uncertain. V lost 1 base, J lost 5 bases, and 2 bases lay in between. Germline V gives CDR1 SGHTA, CDR2 FQGNSA. This CDR3 spans 12 amino acids. The CDR3 protein is CASSLETGELFF. The CDR3 DNA follows: TGTGCCAGCAGCTTAGAGACCGGGGAGCTGTTTTTT.

This clonotype was counted only a few times. J is TRBJ1-4 and V is TRBV19; no clear D. This CDR3 spans 14 amino acids. Germline V gives CDR1 LNHDA, CDR2 SQIVND (reference sequence). Trimming took off 9 bases at V and 8 bases at J, with 19 bases between the two ends. The CDR3 here is CASSPQLSGEKLFF. As DNA, the CDR3 is TGTGCCAGCTCCCCTCAGCTATCGGGGGAAAAACTGTTTTTT.

This chain connects TRBV12-3 or TRBV12-4 to TRBJ1-1, with TRBD1 matching 7 bases. V shed 6 bases and J 11 bases; nucleotides not matched to a gene: 6. The CDR3 runs 11 residues. CDR3 sequence (DNA): TGTGCCAGCAGCCTAGGACAGGAGGCTTTCTTT. Translated, it gives CASSLGQEAFF.

In nucleotides, the CDR3 is TGCGCCAGCAGCCAAGATTATGGGGGGCCTGAAGCTTTCTTT. As protein: CASSQDYGGPEAFF. The chain couples TRBV4-3 to TRBJ1-1, with D tentatively TRBD1 (6 bases). Germline V gives CDR1 LGHNA, CDR2 YSLEER. V was shortened by 0 bases and J by 6 bases, with 11 bases between the two germline ends. The CDR3 has 14 residues.

This clonotype was detected a few times. CDR3 sequence (DNA): TGTGCCAGCAGTGAACGAGTCAGATGGGGGTCGAATGAGCAGTTCTTC. Its protein is CASSERVRWGSNEQFF. The chain is built from TRBV6-1 and TRBJ2-1; D may be TRBD1 or TRBD2 (5 bases each). The CDR3 loop spans 16 amino acids. V was pared by 2 bases and J by 7 bases, with 18 bases between. CDR1 is MNHNS, CDR2 SASEGT, per germline.

This clonotype was found a few times. The V call is TRBV7-2, the J call TRBJ2-7; tentatively, D is TRBD1 (5 bases). Germline V gene sequence: CDR1 SGHTA, CDR2 FQGNSA. This CDR3 is 15 amino acids long. Trimming pared 4 bases from V and 1 base from J, leaving 14 bases between. CDR3 DNA sequence: TGTGCCAGCAGCTCTCCGGTGACAGCGTCCTACGAGCAGTACTTC. Its protein product is CASSSPVTASYEQYF.

A note on this clonotype: A read error may produce the germline difference seen at one junction end. V usage is TRBV2 and J usage is TRBJ1-3; no definite D call. Germline values: CDR1 SNHLY, CDR2 FYNNEI. The CDR3 loop spans 13 amino acids. The CDR3 spells CASNGVSGSTIYF. CDR3 sequence (DNA): TGTGCCAGCAATGGGGTCTCTGGAAGCACCATATATTTT. The whole variable domain, filled in from reference TRBV2 and TRBJ1-3, reads EPEVTQTPSHQVTQMGQEVILRCVPISNHLYFYWYRQILGQKVEFLVSFYNNEISEKSEIFDDQFSVERPDGSNFTLKIRSTKLEDSAMYFCASNGVSGSTIYFGEGSWLTVV.

This chain connects TRBV29-1 to TRBJ1-2; D unresolved. CDR1 and CDR2 from the germline V gene are SQVTM and ANQGSEA. This CDR3 comprises 12 residues. V was pared by 5 bases and J by 4 bases, with 11 bases between. CDR3 residues: CSVLSQRYGYTF. In DNA form, the CDR3 reads TGCAGCGTTTTAAGTCAGCGCTATGGCTACACCTTC.

This clonotype was picked up a small number of times. This chain connects TRBV7-2 to TRBJ1-1, with TRBD1 identical over 7 bases. CDR3 length: 13 amino acids. V lost 5 bases to trimming and J lost 12 bases; unmatched junction nucleotides: 12. Germline CDR1 SGHTA, CDR2 FQGNSA. The CDR3 sequence: CASSVRAGQLTFF. Written as DNA, the CDR3 is TGTGCCAGCAGCGTAAGGGCGGGACAGTTAACTTTCTTT.

The J gene is TRBJ2-7, the V gene TRBV11-1; the match to TRBD2 covers 9 bases. CDR1 and CDR2 (germline): SGHAT, FQDESV (reference sequence). Trimming removed 3 bases from V and 5 bases from J; junction bases left unmatched: 17. The CDR3 loop spans 18 amino acids. The CDR3 reads CASSFRLAGTSPTNEQYF. The CDR3 nucleotides read TGTGCCAGCAGCTTTCGTCTAGCGGGGACTTCCCCCACTAACGAGCAGTACTTC.

J is TRBJ1-6 and V is TRBV12-3 or TRBV12-4, with 8 bases aligning to TRBD1. The trim removed 5 bases at V and 7 bases at J, leaving 7 bases unmatched. The CDR3 is made up of 15 amino acids. CDR3 protein: CASSLQTGVNSPLHF. CDR3 nucleotide sequence: TGTGCCAGCAGTCTCCAGACAGGGGTAAATTCACCCCTCCACTTT.